The 18 T cell receptor beta chains below were found in one sample sequenced in a study of T cells in localized non-small cell lung cancer. Sequenced by immunoSEQ multiplex PCR; TCRdb stores in-frame clones only, minus some. Of roughly 24,000 clones detected, roughly 80% appear once; the ten largest clones hold 8.5% to 10%. Sequenced material: peripheral blood, taken before any cancer treatment. The receptors come from a man between 40 and 70 years old with stage III squamous cell lung carcinoma.

This chain connects TRBV30 to TRBJ2-7; 10 bases map to TRBD1. This CDR3 comprises 13 residues. Losses at the gene ends were 5 bases for V and 2 bases for J; bases not matched to a gene: 3. Germline V gene sequence: CDR1 GTSNPN, CDR2 SVGIG (reference sequence). The DNA for the CDR3 is TGTGCCTGGGGGGACAGGGGACCCTACGAGCAGTACTTC. This codes for CAWGDRGPYEQYF. Combining the CDR3 with reference TRBV30 and TRBJ2-7 gives the whole variable domain SQTIHQWPATLVQPVGSPLSLECTVEGTSNPNLYWYRQAAGRGLQLLFYSVGIGQISSEVPQNLSASRPQDRQFILSSKKLLLSDSGFYLCAWGDRGPYEQYFGPGTRLTVT.

The chain is built from TRBV7-3 and TRBJ2-3; 10 nucleotides align to TRBD2. Germline CDR1 is SGHTA and CDR2 is FQGTGA. The CDR3 extends over 15 amino acids. Trimming removed 3 bases from V and 4 bases from J; junction bases left unmatched: 4. DNA for the CDR3: TGTGCCAGCAGCTTGCCTAGCGGGGGCTCAGATACGCAGTATTTT. Amino acid sequence: CASSLPSGGSDTQYF.

This clone has a handful of counts. This rearrangement joins TRBV29-1 to TRBJ1-1, with TRBD1 matching 9 bases. Trimming cost V 7 bases and J 3 bases; bases outside gene matches: 3. CDR1 is SQVTM and CDR2 is ANQGSEA in the germline V gene. The CDR3 has 12 amino acids. CDR3 bases: TGCAGCGCGTGGACAGGGGACACTGAAGCTTTCTTT. Its protein is CSAWTGDTEAFF.

This chain's CDR3 is CASSLVAASTDTQYF. The CDR3 DNA reads as TGTGCCAGCAGTTTAGTCGCGGCTAGCACAGATACGCAGTATTTT. V usage is TRBV28 and J usage is TRBJ2-3; the D is unclear. Deletions cut 2 bases from V and 0 bases from J, with 9 bases between. The germline CDR1 and CDR2 sequences are MDHEN and SYDVKM. This CDR3 is 15 amino acids long.

This clone was seen once. V usage is TRBV7-9 and J usage is TRBJ2-6, with D possibly TRBD2 on 5 matching bases. Germline CDR1 and CDR2: SEHNR and FQNEAQ (reference sequence). V lost 7 bases to trimming and J lost 3 bases, with 7 bases between them. The CDR3 contains 13 residues. The chain's CDR3 is CASKGSGANVLTF. The CDR3 DNA reads as TGTGCCAGCAAAGGGAGTGGGGCCAACGTCCTGACTTTC.

The chain has TRBV30 and TRBJ2-1; D gene uncertain. Trimming removed 4 bases from V and 4 bases from J, with 5 bases in between. CDR1 is GTSNPN, CDR2 SVGIG, per germline (reference sequence). The CDR3 length is 11 residues. The CDR3 region has the DNA TGTGCCTGGAACCTGTACAATGAGCAGTTCTTC. Translated, it gives CAWNLYNEQFF.

On this clone: Other DNA sequences of this sample code for an identical CDR3. The rearrangement uses TRBV9 and TRBJ1-2; D uncertain. The V end lost 1 base, the J end lost 3 bases, and 13 bases lay between the germline ends. Germline V gives CDR1 SGDLS, CDR2 YYNGEE. The CDR3 has 15 residues. CDR3 amino acids: CASSVTPRGDYGYTF. In nucleotides, the CDR3 is TGTGCCAGCAGCGTAACCCCCCGGGGTGACTATGGCTACACCTTC.

The chain is built from TRBV27 and TRBJ1-1; 10 positions match TRBD1. Trimming removed 7 bases from V and 5 bases from J; junction bases left unmatched: 7. This CDR3 has 14 residues. Germline CDR1 is MNHEY and CDR2 is SMNVEV (reference sequence). The CDR3 spells CASTRQGAFTEAFF. The CDR3 region has the DNA TGTGCCAGCACCCGACAGGGGGCATTTACTGAAGCTTTCTTT.

CDR3 DNA sequence: TGTGCCAGCAGCCTGGGACAGAACACCGGGGAGCTGTTTTTT. The encoded protein is CASSLGQNTGELFF. The chain is built from TRBV7-9 and TRBJ2-2, with a possible D match to TRBD1 (6 bases). The CDR3 is 14 residues long. CDR1 and CDR2 from the germline V gene are SEHNR and FQNEAQ (reference sequence). Trimming pared 5 bases from V and 1 base from J, leaving 8 bases between.

The genes are TRBV28 and TRBJ1-2; the D gene is possibly TRBD1 (5 bases). Per the germline V gene, CDR1 is MDHEN and CDR2 is SYDVKM. V lost 4 bases to trimming and J lost 3 bases, with 12 bases between them. The CDR3 is 14 residues long. The DNA for the CDR3 is TGTGCCAGCAGTTCGACAGTGTATGACTATGGCTACACCTTC. It yields the protein CASSSTVYDYGYTF.

V and J are TRBV4-2 and TRBJ2-3; 11 nucleotides agree with TRBD2. The length of the CDR3 is 15 residues. Germline V gives CDR1 LGHNA, CDR2 YNFKEQ. V dropped 6 bases and J dropped 2; count of bases not matched to a gene: 4. CDR3 sequence reads: CASSGTSGHTDTQYF. Here the CDR3 DNA reads TGTGCCAGCAGTGGGACTAGCGGACACACAGATACGCAGTATTTT.

The V and J genes are TRBV2 and TRBJ2-2, with a weak D call TRBD1 (7 bases). The CDR3 runs 17 residues. Germline CDR1 reads SNHLY; CDR2 reads FYNNEI. V lost 4 bases and J lost 5, with 20 bases in between. The CDR3 nucleotides read TGTGCCAGCAGTGTATCCCGACAGGGCCGGGGGACCGGGGAGCTGTTTTTT. The encoded protein is CASSVSRQGRGTGELFF.

This sequence joins TRBV6-5 and TRBJ2-4, with D possibly called TRBD1 or TRBD2 (5 bases each). CDR1 MNHEY and CDR2 SVGAGI come from the germline V gene. With 5 bases removed from V and 6 bases from J, the gap between germline ends came to 14 bases. This CDR3 has 14 amino acids. The CDR3 protein is CASSPGGYGNIQYF. The CDR3, as DNA: TGTGCCAGCAGTCCTGGGGGTTACGGAAACATTCAGTACTTC.

The chain has TRBV10-3 and TRBJ1-1; possible D gene TRBD1, 5 bases. V gave up 6 bases and J gave up 5 bases, with 13 bases separating them. This CDR3 comprises 13 residues. The germline CDR1 and CDR2 sequences are ENHRY and SYGVKD. Here the CDR3 reads CAIRPLPGTEAFF. DNA for the CDR3: TGTGCCATCAGGCCACTACCAGGGACTGAAGCTTTCTTT.

V and J are TRBV7-9 and TRBJ2-1; possibly TRBD2 for D (5 bases). The CDR3 runs 17 residues. Per germline, CDR1 SEHNR and CDR2 FQNEAQ (reference sequence). V was cut by 4 bases and J by 3 bases, with 19 bases left in between. CDR3 sequence: CASSSSYSRVRYNEQFF. The DNA of the CDR3 is TGTGCCAGCAGCTCATCCTACTCGAGGGTACGCTACAATGAGCAGTTCTTC.

The chain has TRBV2 and TRBJ1-5; weak D call: TRBD1 (5 bases). Germline V gene data show CDR1 as SNHLY and CDR2 as FYNNEI. Between the trimmed V and J ends, which lost 5 bases and 6 bases, there was a span of 11 bases. The CDR3 consists of 13 residues. The CDR3 loop is CASSRQGFQPQHF. The CDR3 DNA is TGTGCCAGCAGTAGGCAGGGATTTCAGCCCCAGCATTTT.

The chain is built from TRBV9 and TRBJ2-5; D remains ambiguous. Per germline, CDR1 SGDLS and CDR2 YYNGEE. Deletions cut 3 bases from V and 7 bases from J, with 13 bases between. The CDR3 consists of 13 residues. In nucleotides, the CDR3 is TGTGCCAGCAGCGCGGGCGACCTTGGGACCCAGTACTTC. Translating gives CASSAGDLGTQYF.

CDR3 sequence (DNA): TGTGCCAGCAGTGCCGGTACCTACAGGGCCCGAATAACCGGGGAGCTGTTTTTT. This translates into CASSAGTYRARITGELFF. The V call is TRBV27, the J call TRBJ2-2; D is possibly TRBD1 (6 bases). V was shortened by 5 bases and J by 5 bases, with 24 bases between the two germline ends. The CDR3 sequence is 18 residues long. CDR1 is MNHEY, CDR2 SMNVEV, per germline (reference sequence).